This TCR beta chain came from a study of blood T cell repertoires in COVID-19. Losses at the gene ends were 3 bases for V and 5 bases for J; bases not matched to a gene: 9. CDR3 length: 16 residues. In germline, CDR1 is KGHDR, CDR2 SFDVKD. Measured with immunoSEQ multiplex PCR; TCRdb has only the in-frame clones, and not every one. Of thousands of clones listed, approximately 83% are singletons. V gene TRBV24-1 combines with J gene TRBJ1-2; TRBD1 aligns across 9 bases. This sequence originates from a human donor in a cohort sampled during active COVID-19. Source material: peripheral blood. The CDR3 DNA is TGTGCCACCAGTGATCCCAGGACAGGGGACGAATATGGCTACACCTTC. This sequence encodes CATSDPRTGDEYGYTF.